Each of the 32 T cell receptor beta chains below was sequenced from the same sample in a study of blood T cell repertoires in COVID-19 (dated by TCRdb to between 2020 and 2021). Libraries were constructed by the immunoSEQ multiplex PCR assay. What TCRdb holds here is the immuneACCESS table cut down to in-frame rearrangements. Part of the clones is not present; checked against another copy, under half of the missing clones reflect an unresolved V gene, and the others are unexplained. This sample comprises some 71,000 clones, about 84% of them detected only once. 10% to 15% of the sample lies in the top ten. Material for sequencing was peripheral blood. The source of these receptors is a man aged 45-65 years with COVID-19, enrolled during active disease.

The chain employs TRBV4-1 and TRBJ2-7, with D possibly matching TRBD1 (5 bases). CDR1 MGHRA and CDR2 YSYEKL come from the germline V gene. The CDR3 totals 15 residues. Trimming stripped 0 bases from V and 5 bases from J, with 14 bases between. The CDR3 nucleotides are TGCGCCAGCAGCCAAGATTACCAGGGAACCAACGAGCAGTACTTC. Its translation is CASSQDYQGTNEQYF.

This clone was recorded once. For the CDR3, the DNA is TGTGCCAGCAGCCTCGGACAGGGGATCAATCAGCCCCAGCATTTT. It is translated as CASSLGQGINQPQHF. The chain carries TRBV6-5 and TRBJ1-5, with 9 positions matching TRBD1. The V gene's germline CDR1 is MNHEY and CDR2 SVGAGI. The CDR3 extends over 15 amino acids. V dropped 6 bases and J dropped 3; count of bases not matched to a gene: 6.

The chain has TRBV5-1 and TRBJ1-5; no clear D gene. Trimming took off 6 bases at V and 4 bases at J, with 14 bases between the two ends. There are 14 residues in the CDR3. The germline V gene encodes CDR1 SGHRS and CDR2 YFSETQ. The CDR3 sequence: CASKVDGENQPQHF. The CDR3 coding sequence is TGCGCCAGCAAAGTGGACGGGGAGAATCAGCCCCAGCATTTT.

The chain uses TRBV12-3 or TRBV12-4 and TRBJ2-7; 8 bases line up with TRBD2. The CDR3 consists of 13 residues. Trimming cost V 6 bases and J 2 bases; bases outside gene matches: 3. CDR3 loop: CASSPLAAYEQYF. CDR3 coding DNA: TGTGCCAGCAGCCCACTAGCGGCCTACGAGCAGTACTTC.

In its sample, this clone was seen a few times. The V and J genes are TRBV19 and TRBJ1-2; no firm D call. Germline V lookup: CDR1 LNHDA, CDR2 SQIVND (reference sequence). V lost 6 bases and J lost 6, with 14 bases in between. The CDR3 length is 13 residues. CDR3 amino acids: CASRLVSEDGYTF. CDR3 nucleotides: TGTGCCAGTAGGCTAGTATCTGAGGATGGCTACACCTTC.

The rearrangement uses TRBV5-1 and TRBJ1-1, with 8 bases that match TRBD1. The CDR3 loop spans 11 amino acids. Germline CDR1 reads SGHRS; CDR2 reads YFSETQ. V lost 4 bases to trimming and J lost 8 bases; unmatched junction nucleotides: 1. The CDR3: CASSGDREAFF. CDR3 nucleotides: TGCGCCAGCAGCGGGGACAGGGAAGCTTTCTTT.

The rearrangement links TRBV4-3 to TRBJ2-1; 8 nucleotides align to TRBD2. Germline CDR1 LGHNA, CDR2 YSLEER. With 6 bases clipped from V and 4 bases from J, the junction kept 8 bases outside the gene matches. The CDR3 contains 15 residues. The CDR3 DNA follows: TGCGCCAGCAGTCCGAGCGGGGGAGCATACAATGAGCAGTTCTTC. Translation: CASSPSGGAYNEQFF.

The rearrangement joins TRBV5-1 to TRBJ1-1, with 7 bases fitting TRBD1. Trimming removed 4 bases from V and 5 bases from J; junction bases left unmatched: 14. This CDR3 has 16 residues. Germline CDR1 SGHRS, CDR2 YFSETQ. The CDR3: CASSLPGTVGNTEAFF. The CDR3 bases are TGCGCCAGCAGCCTCCCCGGGACAGTCGGAAATACTGAAGCTTTCTTT.

The rearrangement links TRBV2 to TRBJ2-5; D remains ambiguous. The CDR3 loop spans 11 amino acids. V lost 4 bases and J lost 2, with 2 bases in between. In germline, CDR1 is SNHLY, CDR2 FYNNEI. CDR3 sequence: CASSAQETQYF. The CDR3 DNA follows: TGTGCCAGCAGTGCGCAAGAGACCCAGTACTTC.

The table lists this clone with a count of one. The rearrangement uses TRBV3-1 (or the pseudogene TRBV3-2) and TRBJ2-5, with D possibly matching TRBD1 (5 bases). Germline V gives CDR1 LGHDT, CDR2 YNNKEL (reference sequence). The CDR3 has 15 amino acids. V was cut by 0 bases and J by 2 bases, with 10 bases left in between. The CDR3 protein is CASSQDADTQETQYF. CDR3 nucleotide sequence: TGTGCCAGCAGCCAAGATGCGGACACACAAGAGACCCAGTACTTC.

The chain joins TRBV5-3 to TRBJ1-6; 9 nucleotides agree with TRBD1. TRBV5-3 carries the ORF label, with uncertain function. This CDR3 has 15 amino acids. The junction had 4 bases not matched to a gene; V was cut back by 3 bases and J by 6 bases. CDR3 loop: CARSCGTGSNSPLHF. The CDR3 nucleotides read TGTGCCAGAAGCTGCGGGACAGGGAGTAATTCACCCCTCCACTTT.

This clone was counted only a few times. The CDR3 bases are TGTGCCTGGAGTGTATTTATGGTGCGCGGCGCCGACTATGGCTACACCTTC. This codes for CAWSVFMVRGADYGYTF. The chain joins TRBV30 to TRBJ1-2; no reliable D call. The CDR3 length is 17 residues. Germline loops: CDR1 GTSNPN, CDR2 SVGIG (reference sequence). The V end was cut by 0 bases, the J end by 3 bases, with 20 bases between.

The genes are TRBV19 and TRBJ1-2; 7 nucleotides match TRBD1. CDR1 and CDR2 from the germline V gene are LNHDA and SQIVND (reference sequence). V lost 3 bases and J lost 2; bases outside the gene matches: 3. This CDR3 has 14 amino acids. The CDR3 spells CASSMRTGNYGYTF. In DNA, the CDR3 is TGTGCCAGTAGTATGCGGACAGGAAACTATGGCTACACCTTC.

The J gene is TRBJ2-5, the V gene TRBV10-2, with TRBD2 identical over 8 bases. From germline, CDR1 is WSHSY and CDR2 SAAADI. Trimming took 8 bases from V and 2 from J; bases not matched to a gene: 10. The CDR3 totals 15 residues. The CDR3, as DNA: TGCGCCAGCGCCCTGGGGGCGGGGGGACAAGAGACCCAGTACTTC. Encoded protein: CASALGAGGQETQYF.

The J gene is TRBJ1-2, the V gene TRBV4-3; 9 bases match TRBD1. This CDR3 is built from 16 residues. Germline V lookup: CDR1 LGHNA, CDR2 YSLEER. Trimming cost V 0 bases and J 4 bases; bases outside gene matches: 6. The CDR3 is CASSQEGQGFSYGYTF. The CDR3 DNA reads as TGCGCCAGCAGCCAAGAGGGACAGGGATTTTCCTATGGCTACACCTTC.

V is TRBV28 and J is TRBJ1-1, with 11 bases fitting TRBD1. Trimming at V came to 10 bases and at J to 5 bases, leaving 9 bases not matched to a gene. Per the germline V gene, CDR1 is MDHEN and CDR2 is SYDVKM. CDR3 length: 14 residues. This chain's CDR3 is CAIQTGTGGTEAFF. The CDR3 nucleotides are TGTGCCATCCAAACCGGGACAGGGGGGACTGAAGCTTTCTTT.

V is TRBV30 and J is TRBJ1-2, with D possibly being TRBD1 (6 bases). The CDR3 sequence is 11 residues long. The germline CDR1 and CDR2 sequences are GTSNPN and SVGIG (reference sequence). V shed 5 bases and J shed 4 bases, with 8 bases lying between them. This chain's CDR3 is CAWGTLYGYTF. CDR3 DNA sequence: TGTGCCTGGGGGACACTCTATGGCTACACCTTC.

The chain has TRBV9 and TRBJ1-1, with D hard to call. The germline V gene encodes CDR1 SGDLS and CDR2 YYNGEE. Trimming removed 3 bases from V and 3 bases from J, with 15 bases in between. The CDR3 covers 15 residues. This chain's CDR3 is CASSASPSADTEAFF. Here the CDR3 DNA reads TGTGCCAGCAGCGCCTCCCCATCTGCGGACACTGAAGCTTTCTTT.

This rearrangement joins TRBV28 to TRBJ2-7; weak D call: TRBD2 (6 bases). V was clipped by 7 bases and J by 6 bases, with 22 bases between them. Looked up from germline, CDR1 is MDHEN and CDR2 is SYDVKM. The CDR3 is made up of 15 amino acids. CDR3 loop: CASTSLGGGKGEQYF. CDR3 DNA sequence: TGTGCCAGCACCTCCCTAGGTGGGGGGAAGGGCGAGCAGTACTTC.

This chain links TRBV7-2 with TRBJ1-6, with 7 bases that match TRBD1. CDR3 length: 18 residues. Trimming cost V 5 bases and J 0 bases; bases outside gene matches: 10. The germline V gene has CDR1 SGHTA and CDR2 FQGNSA. CDR3 sequence reads: CASSKPPGQSSYNSPLHF. As DNA, the CDR3 is TGTGCCAGCAGCAAACCCCCGGGACAGAGCTCCTATAATTCACCCCTCCACTTT.

The rearrangement joins TRBV6-5 to TRBJ2-5, with 9 positions matching TRBD1. V lost 0 bases and J lost 5; bases outside the gene matches: 4. The germline gives CDR1 MNHEY, CDR2 SVGAGI. The CDR3 runs to 15 residues. CDR3 amino acids: CASSYSGTGTETQYF. CDR3 nucleotide sequence: TGTGCCAGCAGTTACTCTGGGACAGGGACTGAGACCCAGTACTTC.

This clone was recorded once. This chain links TRBV6-2 or TRBV6-3 with TRBJ1-5; the D gene is possibly TRBD1 (5 bases). Germline V gene lookup returns CDR1 MNHEY and CDR2 SVGEGT. The CDR3 is 14 amino acids. Trimming stripped 2 bases from V and 4 bases from J, with 9 bases between. The CDR3, as DNA: TGTGCCAGCAGTTACGGTGCAGGGAATCAGCCCCAGCATTTT. Translation: CASSYGAGNQPQHF.

The chain recombines TRBV5-1 with TRBJ2-2, with D possibly being TRBD1 (6 bases). Germline-derived CDR1 and CDR2 are SGHRS and YFSETQ. The CDR3 runs 14 residues. V shed 5 bases and J shed 7 bases, with 15 bases lying between them. The CDR3 nucleotides are TGCGCCAGCAGGAAACAGGGTGATAACGGGGAGCTGTTTTTT. This codes for CASRKQGDNGELFF.

The chain employs TRBV7-2 and TRBJ2-3; TRBD2 matches at 11 bases. The CDR3 runs 15 residues. CDR1 and CDR2 (germline): SGHTA, FQGNSA. The V and J ends lost 4 bases and 3 bases, in that order; junction bases with no gene match: 3. CDR3 coding DNA: TGTGCCAGCAGCTCGCGGACTAGCGGGACAGATACGCAGTATTTT. It is translated as CASSSRTSGTDTQYF.

The rearrangement links TRBV12-3 or TRBV12-4 to TRBJ1-2, with TRBD1 matching 7 bases. This CDR3 is built from 13 residues. The V and J ends lost 3 bases and 4 bases, in that order; junction bases with no gene match: 2. For the CDR3, the DNA is TGTGCCAGCAGTTTGGGACAGACCTATGGCTACACCTTC. It is translated as CASSLGQTYGYTF.

The gene calls are TRBV7-3 and TRBJ2-1, with 7 bases that match TRBD1. Germline CDR1 and CDR2: SGHTA and FQGTGA. CDR3 length: 15 amino acids. V shed 1 base and J 4 bases; nucleotides not matched to a gene: 4. DNA for the CDR3: TGTGCCAGCAGCTTAATAGGACAGGAGTACAATGAGCAGTTCTTC. Its protein is CASSLIGQEYNEQFF.

The gene calls are TRBV6-2 or TRBV6-3 and TRBJ2-2, with D perhaps TRBD2 (6 bases). The ends were cut back, 4 bases at V and 5 bases at J, with 17 bases in the middle. The CDR3 is 16 residues long. CDR1 is MNHEY, CDR2 SVGEGT, per germline. The CDR3, as DNA: TGTGCCAGCAGTTCGCCGTCTAACCGGGGGACCGGGGAGCTGTTTTTT. As protein: CASSSPSNRGTGELFF.

The chain employs TRBV19 and TRBJ1-5; 7 bases are shared with TRBD1. J lost 7 bases, V lost 3 bases, and 9 bases had no gene match. The germline V gene has CDR1 LNHDA and CDR2 SQIVND (reference sequence). The CDR3 is made up of 15 amino acids. CDR3 DNA: TGTGCCAGTAGTATCGGCAGGGGGGTGGGACAGCCCCAGCATTTT. It yields the protein CASSIGRGVGQPQHF.

The chain combines TRBV29-1 with TRBJ2-7, with a possible D match to TRBD2 (7 bases). V shed 2 bases and J shed 2 bases, with 10 bases lying between them. This CDR3 is built from 13 residues. Per the germline V gene, CDR1 is SQVTM and CDR2 is ANQGSEA. The CDR3 region has the DNA TGCAGCGTTGAAAGGGAGGGGGCCTACGAGCAGTACTTC. Its protein product is CSVEREGAYEQYF.

J is TRBJ1-6 and V is TRBV19; a weak D match, TRBD1 (5 bases). The CDR3 spans 17 residues. V lost 6 bases and J lost 0, with 15 bases in between. CDR1 and CDR2 (germline): LNHDA, SQIVND (reference sequence). CDR3 protein: CASSHTQESSYNSPLHF. Written as DNA, the CDR3 is TGTGCCAGTAGCCACACACAGGAAAGCTCCTATAATTCACCCCTCCACTTT.

The chain couples TRBV19 to TRBJ1-2, with 8 bases identical to TRBD1. Germline V gives CDR1 LNHDA, CDR2 SQIVND (reference sequence). With 5 bases clipped from V and 0 bases from J, the junction kept 5 bases outside the gene matches. This CDR3 comprises 15 residues. The CDR3 DNA reads TGTGCCAGTAGTGATCCACAGGGGGCTAACTATGGCTACACCTTC. Translation: CASSDPQGANYGYTF.

This rearrangement joins TRBV7-2 to TRBJ1-6, with 7 bases fitting TRBD1. Germline CDR1 reads SGHTA; CDR2 reads FQGNSA. The junction had 3 bases not matched to a gene; V was cut back by 1 base and J by 0 bases. This CDR3 has 17 amino acids. CDR3 sequence: CASSLDDRDSYNSPLHF. Written as DNA, the CDR3 is TGTGCCAGCAGCTTAGATGACAGGGACTCCTATAATTCACCCCTCCACTTT.